This TCR beta chain was observed in a study of PD-L1 blockade in urothelial cancer. On the study more broadly: The patients had undergone anywhere from 0 to 3 prior chemotherapy regimens. Peripheral blood specimens exhibited a median yield of around 140,000 T cells. Findings and caveats of the study: Durable-benefit patients expanded tumor-associated blood clones more at 3 weeks.

The CDR3 loop spans 20 amino acids. The germline CDR1 and CDR2 sequences are MNHNS and SASEGT. V lost 3 bases and J lost 2; bases outside the gene matches: 15. Profiling relied on immunoSEQ multiplex PCR, and the TCRdb table lists in-frame clones only, not all of them. The sample holds 85,000 to 100,000 clones, approximately 90% seen once. Comments on this clone: Antigen: not known.

The origin of this receptor is a man aged 55-75 years with urothelial cancer. Sequencing used PBMCs, obtained around atezolizumab (anti-PD-L1) treatment. V usage is TRBV6-1 and J usage is TRBJ2-5, with TRBD2 matching over 13 bases. CDR3 residues: CASSDRTSGRVSHSQETQYF. CDR3 in DNA: TGTGCCAGCAGTGACCGAACTAGCGGGAGGGTCTCTCACTCTCAAGAGACCCAGTACTTC.